This T cell receptor beta chain was sequenced during a study of shared clonotypes between healthy human individuals. General study points: In contrast to clonotypes shared by all four donors, non-shared clonotypes had lower generation probabilities. On the whole, naive subsets had larger estimated richness than memory subsets had.

Execution of the assay was at deep level. The protocol was immunoSEQ multiplex PCR, while the TCRdb copy is restricted to in-frame clones and leaves out a portion. This sample carries 800,000 to 1,200,000 clones, approximately 80% of them seen once, and the ten largest clones take approximately 0.5%. Turning to this clone: Its target is not known.

CDR3 length: 14 residues. Per germline, CDR1 SEHNR and CDR2 FQNEAQ (reference sequence). V gave up 5 bases and J gave up 9 bases, with 20 bases separating them. This chain uses TRBV7-9 with TRBJ2-7, with unresolved D. The sequence was collected from a man aged 18-30 years in good health. Some clones in this sample may be carry-over from other donors' samples. The sequencing sample was made of memory CD4+ T cells from PBMCs. Subset denoted: CD45RA-negative fraction. CDR3 sequence (DNA): TGTGCCAGCAGCCCACCCGGCCCTCCTGTTCGGCAGTACTTC. This gives the protein CASSPPGPPVRQYF.